This is a list of T cell receptor beta chains from one sample in a study of blood T cell repertoires in COVID-19. Method: immunoSEQ multiplex PCR; TCRdb's copy keeps in-frame clones and lacks some. Of a few hundred thousand clones in the sample, around 90% were seen once. Sequenced: peripheral blood. The receptors shown here come from a man younger than 35 with active or convalescent COVID-19. CDR3s include the opening cysteine and the closing phenylalanine or tryptophan. The D gene is left open where the match is weak. Clone sizes are given selectively: once, few, many, or a class where the clone is expanded.

>NA|TRBJ1-2|TRBV7-3|21|NA
TGTGCCAGCAGCCAATACCCCCTTAGCGGGACAATACCCCCCAAGGACTATGGCTACACCTTC
CASSQYPLSGTIPPKDYGYTF
>NA|TRBJ2-5|TRBV9|14|TRBD1
TGTGCCAGCAGCGAAACAGGGGGCTTGGACGACCAGTACTTC
CASSETGGLDDQYF
>NA|TRBJ2-7|TRBV5-6|15|NA
TGTGCCAGCAGCTTGGCCTTTGACAGTGGATACGAGCAGTACTTC
CASSLAFDSGYEQYF
>NA|TRBJ1-5|TRBV7-8|16|NA
TGTGCCAGCACCCCCTATGGGAGCAATAGCAATCAGCCCCAGCATTTT
CASTPYGSNSNQPQHF
>few|TRBJ2-3|TRBV11-1|14|NA
TGTGCCAGCAGCTTCACAGGAAGCACAGATACGCAGTATTTT
CASSFTGSTDTQYF
>NA|TRBJ2-1|TRBV12-5|17|NA
TGTGCTAGTGGTTTGGTACTCGGACAGCGGTCCTACAATGAGCAGTTCTTC
CASGLVLGQRSYNEQFF
>NA|TRBJ1-1|TRBV19|14|NA
TGTGCCAGTAGTATAGATCGCGGCAACACTGAAGCTTTCTTT
CASSIDRGNTEAFF
>once|TRBJ2-1|TRBV6-2/TRBV6-3|15|NA
TGTGCCAGCAGTTACCTCGGACAGTCCTACAATGAGCAGTTCTTC
CASSYLGQSYNEQFF
>NA|TRBJ2-6|TRBV9|21|TRBD1
TGTGCCAGCAGCCTCCGAGACAGGGTTACCCCTCGAAACTCTGGGGCCAACGTCCTGACTTTC
CASSLRDRVTPRNSGANVLTF
>NA|TRBJ1-2|TRBV5-6|16|TRBD1
TGTGCCAGCAGCTCGGACAGGATAAAGAGGCTTTATGGCTACACCTTC
CASSSDRIKRLYGYTF
>NA|TRBJ2-5|TRBV6-2/TRBV6-3|14|NA
TGTGCCAGCAGTTACGCTGCGGGGGCTGAGACCCAGTACTTC
CASSYAAGAETQYF
>NA|TRBJ2-3|TRBV28|14|TRBD2
TGTGCCACTAGACTACTAGCGGGAGCAGATACGCAGTATTTT
CATRLLAGADTQYF
>NA|TRBJ1-5|TRBV9|13|TRBD1
TGTGCCAGCAGCGCGACAGGGAACTTTCCCCAGCATTTT
CASSATGNFPQHF
>NA|TRBJ2-5|TRBV19|15|TRBD2
TGTGCCAGTAGTATTAGCGGGACTAACCAAGAGACCCAGTACTTC
CASSISGTNQETQYF
>NA|TRBJ1-2|TRBV6-6|11|NA
TGTGCCAGCGGCTCGCCCTATGGCTACACCTTC
CASGSPYGYTF
>once|TRBJ2-5|TRBV4-1|16|TRBD2
TGCGCCAGCAGCCAAGGGACTAGCGGGAGACGGCAGACCCAGTACTTC
CASSQGTSGRRQTQYF